The clone carrying this T cell receptor (beta chain) was detected many times. Losses at the gene ends were 1 base for V and 4 bases for J; bases not matched to a gene: 2. Germline-derived CDR1 and CDR2 are LNHNV and YYDKDF (reference sequence). The CDR3 covers 16 residues. Both TRBC1 and TRBC2 were covered by a beta constant-region primer of two equimolar oligonucleotides. Four rounds of PCR amplified the ligated cDNA using nested alpha and beta constant-region primers plus SP2. TCRdb re-analysed the UMI-ligation and nested PCR reads in MiXCR, keeping a single row per CDR3 protein. The table shows some 80,000 distinct CDR3 sequences, with about 9.9% occurring only once. The data originate from a study of naive and memory T cell subsets. Four subsets defined by CD45RA and CD27 were sorted after CD3, CD4, CD8 and live/dead staining.

Sequencing was done on a sample of naive CD8+ T cells from blood. The chain joins TRBV15 to TRBJ2-2; 11 bases are shared with TRBD2. This TCR was recovered from a human donor in good health. The CDR3 is CATSRVLAGATGELFF. The CDR3 DNA reads TGTGCCACCAGCAGAGTACTAGCGGGAGCCACCGGGGAGCTGTTTTTT.